Presented here are 24 T cell receptor beta chains from one specimen sequenced in a study of cytomegalovirus exposure and HLA in healthy donors. The primer mix had 60 Vbeta and 13 Jbeta primers. Profiling relied on immunoSEQ multiplex PCR, and the TCRdb table lists in-frame clones only, not all of them. The sample lists some 130,000 clones, approximately 61% occurring once. Sequencing was carried out using PBMCs. These TCRs come from a human donor in good health.

V and J are TRBV6-1 and TRBJ2-3, with TRBD2 matching over 8 bases. The CDR3 covers 15 residues. CDR1 and CDR2 from the germline V gene are MNHNS and SASEGT. Germline trimming cut 3 bases from V and 5 bases from J; bases unmatched to any gene: 7. CDR3 in DNA: TGTGCCAGCAGTGAGTCTAGCGGGCGTGGAGATACGCAGTATTTT. Translating gives CASSESSGRGDTQYF.

This chain joins TRBV28 and TRBJ2-3; possibly TRBD2 for D (7 bases). The CDR3 is made up of 19 amino acids. Germline CDR1 and CDR2: MDHEN and SYDVKM. The V end lost 4 bases, the J end lost 2 bases, and 25 bases lay between the germline ends. CDR3 in amino acids: CASSSLQGAWGGPTDTQYF. The DNA for the CDR3 is TGTGCCAGCAGTTCACTACAGGGTGCCTGGGGGGGCCCCACAGATACGCAGTATTTT. Supplemented by reference TRBV28 and TRBJ2-3, the full variable domain reads DVKVTQSSRYLVKRTGEKVFLECVQDMDHENMFWYRQDPGLGLRLIYFSYDVKMKEKGDIPEGYSVSREKKERFSLILESASTNQTSMYLCASSSLQGAWGGPTDTQYFGPGTRLTVL.

This clone appeared a few times. The rearrangement links TRBV9 to TRBJ2-5; 7 positions match TRBD2. V gave up 1 base and J gave up 1 base; unmatched junction bases: 7. Germline loops: CDR1 SGDLS, CDR2 YYNGEE. The CDR3 runs to 16 residues. CDR3: CASSVRASGTQETQYF. CDR3 in DNA: TGTGCCAGCAGCGTAAGGGCTAGCGGAACCCAAGAGACCCAGTACTTC.

The chain has TRBV5-1 and TRBJ2-7; possible D gene TRBD1, 6 bases. The CDR3 length is 14 residues. CDR1 SGHRS and CDR2 YFSETQ come from the germline V gene. The germline V and J ends were trimmed by 7 bases and 0 bases, with 14 bases remaining between them. CDR3 nucleotide sequence: TGCGCCAGCGGCCGGACAGAAAGCTCCTACGAGCAGTACTTC. This translates into CASGRTESSYEQYF.

J is TRBJ2-2 and V is TRBV9, with a possible D match to TRBD1 (6 bases). CDR3 length: 15 residues. V lost 0 bases to trimming and J lost 6 bases, with 12 bases between them. The germline V gene has CDR1 SGDLS and CDR2 YYNGEE. This chain's CDR3 is CASSVDGGAAGELFF. The CDR3 nucleotides are TGTGCCAGCAGCGTAGATGGGGGCGCGGCCGGGGAGCTGTTTTTT. The whole variable domain, filled in from reference TRBV9 and TRBJ2-2, reads DSGVTQTPKHLITATGQRVTLRCSPRSGDLSVYWYQQSLDQGLQFLIQYYNGEERAKGNILERFSAQQFPDLHSELNLSSLELGDSALYFCASSVDGGAAGELFFGEGSRLTVL.

The CDR3 sequence: CASSRTGTYEQYF. DNA of the CDR3: TGTGCCAGCAGCCGGACTGGGACCTACGAGCAGTACTTC. V gene TRBV27 combines with J gene TRBJ2-7; tentatively, D is TRBD2 (5 bases). Germline-derived CDR1 and CDR2 are MNHEY and SMNVEV (reference sequence). The CDR3 is made up of 13 amino acids. Deletions cut 6 bases from V and 2 bases from J, with 11 bases between.

The chain joins TRBV10-3 to TRBJ2-5, with D tentatively TRBD2 (6 bases). From germline, CDR1 is ENHRY and CDR2 SYGVKD. V lost 0 bases to trimming and J lost 5 bases, with 10 bases between them. The CDR3 length is 14 residues. The CDR3 sequence is CAISESGGEETQYF. The CDR3, as DNA: TGTGCCATCAGTGAGTCCGGAGGGGAGGAGACCCAGTACTTC.

In this sample, this clone turned up once. This chain connects TRBV9 to TRBJ2-7, with TRBD2 matching over 7 bases. CDR1 is SGDLS and CDR2 is YYNGEE in the germline V gene. V lost 3 bases and J lost 4; bases outside the gene matches: 10. This CDR3 spans 15 amino acids. DNA for the CDR3: TGTGCCAGCAGCGGGGGGACTACATTCGATTACGAGCAGTACTTC. Its translation: CASSGGTTFDYEQYF.

The rearrangement uses TRBV2 and TRBJ1-6; 8 bases line up with TRBD1. J was trimmed by 5 bases and V by 7 bases; bases with no gene match: 4. CDR1 and CDR2 from the germline V gene are SNHLY and FYNNEI. The CDR3 covers 14 residues. The CDR3 sequence: CASTLQGDNSPLHF. The CDR3 region has the DNA TGTGCCAGCACCCTACAGGGGGATAATTCACCCCTCCACTTT.

This clone was seen only a few times. J is TRBJ2-7 and V is TRBV5-1; 7 bases are shared with TRBD1. This CDR3 spans 13 amino acids. Looked up from germline, CDR1 is SGHRS and CDR2 is YFSETQ. J gave up 7 bases and V 4 bases, and 8 bases lay outside the gene matches. CDR3 amino acids: CASSIGTEREQYF. The DNA of the CDR3 is TGCGCCAGCAGCATTGGGACAGAGCGGGAGCAGTACTTC.

As to this clone: Mismatch with germline at one junction end may stem from a read error. The genes are TRBV5-1 and TRBJ2-2; a possible D gene is TRBD1 (6 bases). Per the germline V gene, CDR1 is SGHRS and CDR2 is YFSETQ. The CDR3 runs 15 residues. DNA for the CDR3: TGCGCCAGCACCTTGAGCAGGGGCTACACCGGGGAGCTGTTTTTT. Translation gives CASTLSRGYTGELFF.

V and J are TRBV6-5 and TRBJ2-7; 10 bases agree with TRBD2. Per germline, CDR1 MNHEY and CDR2 SVGAGI. The CDR3 extends over 14 amino acids. V gave up 7 bases and J gave up 4 bases; unmatched junction bases: 7. The CDR3 reads CASKVLAGGYEQYF. The CDR3 coding sequence is TGTGCCAGCAAAGTATTAGCGGGAGGTTACGAGCAGTACTTC.

The chain has TRBV5-1 and TRBJ2-4; tentative D call: TRBD2 (5 bases). Germline V gives CDR1 SGHRS, CDR2 YFSETQ. The CDR3 extends over 15 amino acids. With 2 bases removed from V and 3 bases from J, the gap between germline ends came to 12 bases. CDR3 region: CASSFPLRDKNIQYF. In DNA form, the CDR3 reads TGCGCCAGCAGCTTCCCATTACGGGACAAAAACATTCAGTACTTC.

The chain uses TRBV9 and TRBJ2-2, with D tentatively TRBD2 (7 bases). V shed 2 bases and J shed 5 bases, with 13 bases lying between them. This CDR3 has 15 amino acids. Germline CDR1 SGDLS, CDR2 YYNGEE. The CDR3: CASSVGGRRTGELFF. DNA for the CDR3: TGTGCCAGCAGCGTCGGGGGGCGCAGGACCGGGGAGCTGTTTTTT. Full variable domain (rest looked up from reference TRBV9 and TRBJ2-2): DSGVTQTPKHLITATGQRVTLRCSPRSGDLSVYWYQQSLDQGLQFLIQYYNGEERAKGNILERFSAQQFPDLHSELNLSSLELGDSALYFCASSVGGRRTGELFFGEGSRLTVL.

The genes are TRBV19 and TRBJ2-5; D gene unclear. Germline CDR1 reads LNHDA; CDR2 reads SQIVND (reference sequence). Trimming shortened V by 5 bases and J by 7 bases, and 8 bases separated the two germline ends. CDR3 length: 11 amino acids. The CDR3 nucleotides read TGTGCCAGTAGTGGCCCGGGGACCCAGTACTTC. Protein sequence: CASSGPGTQYF.

The genes are TRBV6-1 and TRBJ1-1; tentative D call: TRBD1 (6 bases). This CDR3 is 13 amino acids long. The V end was cut by 5 bases, the J end by 10 bases, with 17 bases between. In germline, CDR1 is MNHNS, CDR2 SASEGT. CDR3 coding DNA: TGTGCCAGCAGTCGCCAACAGGGTTGGGGAGCTTTCTTT. Translation: CASSRQQGWGAFF.

This clone was detected only a few times. V is TRBV6-5 and J is TRBJ1-2, with a weak D call TRBD1 (5 bases). CDR1 and CDR2 (germline): MNHEY, SVGAGI. The V end lost 2 bases, the J end lost 7 bases, and 14 bases lay between the germline ends. The CDR3 is 14 residues long. The CDR3 bases are TGTGCCAGCAGTTACCGGTCCCAGGGAGGTGGCTACACCTTC. It is translated as CASSYRSQGGGYTF.

In this sample, this clone turned up a few times. V usage is TRBV7-9 and J usage is TRBJ2-6, with a tentative D call TRBD2 (5 bases). V was cut by 2 bases and J by 1 base, with 9 bases left in between. The V gene's germline CDR1 is SEHNR and CDR2 FQNEAQ (reference sequence). This CDR3 comprises 16 residues. For the CDR3, the DNA is TGTGCCAGCAGCTTACCGCCGGGGTCTGGGGCCAACGTCCTGACTTTC. It yields the protein CASSLPPGSGANVLTF.

This clone is a singleton in its sample. The chain uses TRBV28 and TRBJ2-7, with TRBD1 matching over 7 bases. This CDR3 comprises 15 residues. J gave up 0 bases and V 6 bases, and 8 bases lay outside the gene matches. Germline loops: CDR1 MDHEN, CDR2 SYDVKM. CDR3 sequence reads: CASRQNNRGSYEQYF. The CDR3 region has the DNA TGTGCCAGCAGGCAGAACAACAGGGGCTCCTACGAGCAGTACTTC. The full variable domain, rest sourced from reference TRBV28 and TRBJ2-7, is DVKVTQSSRYLVKRTGEKVFLECVQDMDHENMFWYRQDPGLGLRLIYFSYDVKMKEKGDIPEGYSVSREKKERFSLILESASTNQTSMYLCASRQNNRGSYEQYFGPGTRLTVT.

About this clone: Mismatch with germline at one junction end may stem from a read error. V is TRBV11-2 and J is TRBJ2-7; TRBD1 might be the D (6 bases). The CDR3 is made up of 13 amino acids. Germline CDR1 SGHAT, CDR2 FQNNGV. CDR3 DNA: TGTGCCAGCAGCATAGACAGGCCCTACGAGCAGTACTTC. Its translation is CASSIDRPYEQYF. The whole variable domain, remainder taken from reference TRBV11-2 and TRBJ2-7, is EAGVAQSPRYKIIEKRQSVAFWCNPISGHATLYWYQQILGQGPKLLIQFQNNGVVDDSQLPKDRFSAERLKGVDSTLKIQPAKLEDSAVYLCASSIDRPYEQYFGPGTRLTVT.

The chain uses TRBV21-1 and TRBJ1-5. TRBV21-1 is annotated as a pseudogene. The CDR3 runs 11 residues. The CDR3 loop reads CATGGRQPQHF. The CDR3 nucleotides read TGTGCCACCGGAGGTAGGCAGCCCCAGCATTTT.

The gene calls are TRBV19 and TRBJ2-1, with D possibly matching TRBD2 (5 bases). Germline V gene sequence: CDR1 LNHDA, CDR2 SQIVND (reference sequence). V was trimmed by 6 bases and J by 6 bases, leaving 15 bases between them. The CDR3 is 14 amino acids. CDR3 DNA sequence: TGTGCCAGTAGCGATGGGTCCGGGGTCAATGAGCAGTTCTTC. It yields the protein CASSDGSGVNEQFF.

The V and J genes are TRBV18 and TRBJ2-2; a weak D match, TRBD1 (6 bases). CDR1 and CDR2 from the germline V gene are KGHSH and LQKENI. The CDR3 runs 14 residues. V lost 6 bases, J lost 2 bases, and 10 bases lay in between. CDR3 loop: CASSDRINTGELFF. The CDR3 DNA reads as TGTGCCAGCTCGGACAGAATAAACACCGGGGAGCTGTTTTTT.

This clone was found a few times. V usage is TRBV5-1 and J usage is TRBJ2-3, with a possible D match to TRBD2 (6 bases). The CDR3 is 15 amino acids. Germline CDR1 reads SGHRS; CDR2 reads YFSETQ. V lost 0 bases and J 5 bases, leaving 13 bases between the germline ends. CDR3 residues: CASSLVGAGIDTQYF. The CDR3 DNA reads TGCGCCAGCAGCTTGGTAGGCGCGGGGATAGATACGCAGTATTTT.